Presented here are 7 T cell receptor beta chains from one specimen sequenced in a study of shared clonotypes between healthy human individuals (TCRdb year 2020). Library preparation used the immunoSEQ multiplex PCR assay. TCRdb limited this immuneACCESS table to in-frame rearrangements with V and J called. A share of clones is missing; checked studies link under half to unresolved V genes, and the rest is unexplained. The table for this sample lists over a million clones; about 74% of them were counted only once. Together, the top ten hold approximately 1.5% of the sample. The sequencing input was memory CD4+ T cells sorted from blood. This sample's cell subset or site label indicates: CD45RA-negative fraction. These receptors were taken from a man between 18 and 29 years old in good health.

This clone was seen only a few times. Distinct nucleotide sequences in the sample also encode this CDR3. The chain links TRBV5-4 to TRBJ1-1, with D hard to call. Germline values: CDR1 SGHNT, CDR2 YYREEE (reference sequence). CDR3 size: 14 residues. V lost 0 bases and J 3 bases, leaving 9 bases between the germline ends. The CDR3 spells CASSLGGSDTEAFF. CDR3 coding DNA: TGTGCCAGCAGCTTGGGGGGATCGGACACTGAAGCTTTCTTT.

The chain combines TRBV7-2 with TRBJ1-2; 8 nucleotides match TRBD1. Looked up from germline, CDR1 is SGHTA and CDR2 is FQGNSA. Trimming cost V 5 bases and J 6 bases; bases outside gene matches: 11. The CDR3 has 15 residues. Here the CDR3 reads CASSPKPQGANGYTF. CDR3 bases: TGTGCCAGCAGCCCAAAACCCCAGGGGGCGAATGGCTACACCTTC.

The genes are TRBV4-1 and TRBJ1-3; no clear D gene. With 0 bases removed from V and 0 bases from J, the gap between germline ends came to 12 bases. The CDR3 covers 17 residues. Germline assignment: CDR1 MGHRA and CDR2 YSYEKL. CDR3 in DNA: TGCGCCAGCAGCCAAGAGGTAGAAATCCTCTCTGGAAACACCATATATTTT. This codes for CASSQEVEILSGNTIYF.

This CDR3 reads CASSVGQRGYTF. CDR3 bases: TGTGCCAGCAGCGTGGGACAGAGAGGCTACACCTTC. This chain links TRBV14 with TRBJ1-2; 7 bases fit TRBD1. This CDR3 has 12 residues. CDR1 and CDR2 (germline): SGHDN, FVKESK. With 5 bases clipped from V and 8 bases from J, the junction kept 5 bases outside the gene matches.

This clone was counted only a few times. The chain carries TRBV5-1 and TRBJ2-1; 7 bases agree with TRBD1. This CDR3 region has 17 residues. Germline CDR1 SGHRS, CDR2 YFSETQ. The ends lost 0 bases at V and 5 bases at J; junction bases unmatched: 11. CDR3 loop: CASSLGGQVGVNNEQFF. The CDR3 DNA sequence: TGCGCCAGCAGCTTGGGCGGACAGGTCGGGGTAAACAATGAGCAGTTCTTC. Based on the CDR3 plus reference TRBV5-1 and TRBJ2-1, the full variable domain is KAGVTQTPRYLIKTRGQQVTLSCSPISGHRSVSWYQQTPGQGLQFLFEYFSETQRNKGNFPGRFSGRQFSNSRSEMNVSTLELGDSALYLCASSLGGQVGVNNEQFFGPGTRLTVL.

The CDR3 is CAWSVKTGSLYGYTF. DNA of the CDR3: TGTGCCTGGAGTGTAAAGACGGGAAGTCTGTATGGCTACACCTTC. The V and J genes are TRBV30 and TRBJ1-2; D not resolved. The CDR3 is made up of 15 amino acids. V shed 0 bases and J shed 5 bases, with 16 bases lying between them. Per germline, CDR1 GTSNPN and CDR2 SVGIG (reference sequence).

The chain uses TRBV7-9 and TRBJ2-3; 7 positions agree with TRBD1. Trimming removed 5 bases from V and 5 bases from J; junction bases left unmatched: 7. This CDR3 is 14 amino acids long. Germline V gene data show CDR1 as SEHNR and CDR2 as FQNEAQ (reference sequence). The CDR3 loop reads CASSPRTGQDTQYF. CDR3 coding DNA: TGTGCCAGCAGCCCTCGGACAGGCCAAGATACGCAGTATTTT.